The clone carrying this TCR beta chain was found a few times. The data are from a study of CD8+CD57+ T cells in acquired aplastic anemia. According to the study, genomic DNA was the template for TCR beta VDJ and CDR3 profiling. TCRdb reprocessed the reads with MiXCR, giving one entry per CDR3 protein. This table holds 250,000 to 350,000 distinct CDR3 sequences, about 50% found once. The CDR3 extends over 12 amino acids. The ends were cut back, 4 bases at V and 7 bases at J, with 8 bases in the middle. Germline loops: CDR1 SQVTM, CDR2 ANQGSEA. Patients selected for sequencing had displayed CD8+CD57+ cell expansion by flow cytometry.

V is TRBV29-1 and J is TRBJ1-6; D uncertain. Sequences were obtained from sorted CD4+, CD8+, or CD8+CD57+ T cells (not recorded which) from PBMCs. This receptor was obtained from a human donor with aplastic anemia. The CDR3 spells CSVVGSNSPLHF. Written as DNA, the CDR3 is TGCAGCGTTGTAGGCAGCAATTCACCCCTCCACTTT.